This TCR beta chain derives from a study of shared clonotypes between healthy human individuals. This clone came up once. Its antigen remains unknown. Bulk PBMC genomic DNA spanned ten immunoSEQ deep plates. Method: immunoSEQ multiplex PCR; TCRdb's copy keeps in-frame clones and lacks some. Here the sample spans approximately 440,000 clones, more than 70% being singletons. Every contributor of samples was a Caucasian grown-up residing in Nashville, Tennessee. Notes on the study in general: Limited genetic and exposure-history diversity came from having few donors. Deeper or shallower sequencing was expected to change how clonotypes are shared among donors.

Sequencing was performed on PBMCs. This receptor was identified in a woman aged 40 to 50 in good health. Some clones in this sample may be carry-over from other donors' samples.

The CDR3 protein is CASSSTNQPQHF. CDR3 DNA: TGTGCCAGCAGCTCAACTAATCAGCCCCAGCATTTT. The rearrangement uses TRBV4-2 and TRBJ1-5; D is uncertain. The CDR3 loop spans 12 amino acids. Germline CDR1 reads LGHNA; CDR2 reads YNFKEQ. V was trimmed by 5 bases and J by 4 bases, leaving 6 bases between them.